A single sample is the source of the 16 T cell receptor beta chains below, sequenced in a study of blood T cell repertoires in COVID-19. The assay was immunoSEQ multiplex PCR, and TCRdb's table has in-frame clones only and misses some. The sample has 280,000 or so clones, roughly 88% seen once. The sample comprised peripheral blood. These receptors were taken from a man younger than 30 with active or convalescent COVID-19.

The chain carries TRBV10-1 and TRBJ2-7, with D possibly matching TRBD2 (6 bases). CDR1 WNHNN and CDR2 SYGVQD come from the germline V gene (reference sequence). Trimming took 6 bases from V and 7 from J, leaving 19 bases between them. The CDR3 spans 14 residues. The CDR3 sequence is CASSGGLKNGEQYF. CDR3 nucleotide sequence: TGCGCCAGCAGCGGGGGTCTAAAGAACGGGGAGCAGTACTTC.

The chain carries TRBV4-3 and TRBJ1-1, with D perhaps TRBD1 (6 bases). Trimming cost V 6 bases and J 1 base, with 9 bases left between them. CDR1 is LGHNA, CDR2 YSLEER, per germline. The CDR3 spans 13 residues. The CDR3 sequence: CASRLQGNTEAFF. In DNA form, the CDR3 reads TGCGCCAGCAGGCTACAGGGGAACACTGAAGCTTTCTTT.

The V call is TRBV9, the J call TRBJ1-2; TRBD1 aligns across 9 bases. CDR1 SGDLS and CDR2 YYNGEE come from the germline V gene. V gave up 1 base and J gave up 7 bases; unmatched junction bases: 11. This CDR3 comprises 16 residues. CDR3 coding DNA: TGTGCCAGCAGCGTACACCCGGGGGACAGGGCGCGTGGCTACACCTTC. Translating it yields CASSVHPGDRARGYTF.

This sequence joins TRBV11-2 and TRBJ2-2, with D uncertain. Germline CDR1 reads SGHAT; CDR2 reads FQNNGV. The V and J ends lost 0 bases and 6 bases respectively, with 5 bases between them. This CDR3 region has 13 residues. CDR3 DNA sequence: TGTGCCAGCAGCTTAGATCGGTCCGGGGAGCTGTTTTTT. Its translation is CASSLDRSGELFF.

This chain uses TRBV9 with TRBJ2-7; the match to TRBD1 covers 7 bases. The assigned J gene may be wrong: the sequence end matches TRBJ2-1 better. The germline V gene encodes CDR1 SGDLS and CDR2 YYNGEE. This CDR3 is 15 amino acids long. Written as DNA, the CDR3 is TGTGCCAGCAGCGCACGGGACAGAAGTTACAATGAGCAGTTCTTC. Translated, it gives CASSARDRSYNEQFF.

V usage is TRBV5-5 and J usage is TRBJ2-5; TRBD2 matches 11 bases. Germline CDR1 and CDR2: SGHKS and YYEKEE (reference sequence). V was clipped by 4 bases and J by 4 bases; unmatched bases: 6. The CDR3 runs 15 residues. CDR3 protein: CASSRTSGPGETQYF. DNA of the CDR3: TGTGCCAGCAGCCGGACTAGCGGGCCCGGAGAGACCCAGTACTTC.

CDR3 in amino acids: CASDGDYYEQYF. The CDR3 nucleotides are TGTGCCAGCGACGGGGATTACTACGAGCAGTACTTC. The chain employs TRBV2 and TRBJ2-7; D is possibly TRBD2 (5 bases). V lost 8 bases, J lost 3 bases, and 11 bases lay in between. This CDR3 has 12 amino acids. Looked up from germline, CDR1 is SNHLY and CDR2 is FYNNEI.

The V gene is TRBV9, the J gene TRBJ2-6, with 12 bases aligning to TRBD2. This CDR3 is built from 19 residues. V shed 1 base, J shed 0 bases, and the junction held 5 bases outside the gene matches. In germline, CDR1 is SGDLS, CDR2 YYNGEE. CDR3 nucleotide sequence: TGTGCCAGCAGCGTACCTAGCGGGGGGGACTACTCTGGGGCCAACGTCCTGACTTTC. This translates into CASSVPSGGDYSGANVLTF.

This chain uses TRBV7-2 with TRBJ2-7; 14 bases map to TRBD2. CDR1 is SGHTA, CDR2 FQGNSA, per germline. With 6 bases clipped from V and 5 bases from J, the junction kept 9 bases outside the gene matches. The CDR3 sequence is 16 residues long. The chain's CDR3 is CASRFRTSGGSHEQYF. Written as DNA, the CDR3 is TGTGCCAGCAGATTCCGGACTAGCGGGGGGTCACACGAGCAGTACTTC.

The rearrangement uses TRBV4-1 and TRBJ2-1, with 10 bases matching TRBD2. The V segment lost 4 bases and the J segment 0 bases; nucleotides outside the gene matches: 21. The CDR3 covers 22 residues. CDR1 is MGHRA and CDR2 is YSYEKL in the germline V gene. The CDR3 DNA reads as TGCGCCAGCAGCCGGAGGTATATTGCGTCTAGCGGGGGCCCCGACTCCTACAATGAGCAGTTCTTC. Translated, it gives CASSRRYIASSGGPDSYNEQFF.

CDR3 loop: CAISVTSGGANEQFF. The DNA for the CDR3 is TGTGCCATCAGTGTTACTAGCGGGGGGGCAAATGAGCAGTTCTTC. The chain combines TRBV10-3 with TRBJ2-1; 13 positions agree with TRBD2. This CDR3 contains 15 residues. Germline-derived CDR1 and CDR2 are ENHRY and SYGVKD. V shed 4 bases, J shed 7 bases, and the junction held 4 bases outside the gene matches.

V usage is TRBV6-5 and J usage is TRBJ1-6, with D perhaps TRBD1 (5 bases). CDR3 length: 15 residues. Deletions cut 7 bases from V and 3 bases from J, with 13 bases between. CDR1 is MNHEY and CDR2 is SVGAGI in the germline V gene. The CDR3: CASNLQEIYNSPLHF. For the CDR3, the DNA is TGTGCCAGCAATCTACAGGAGATCTATAATTCACCCCTCCACTTT.

The chain employs TRBV19 and TRBJ2-3; D is possibly TRBD2 (5 bases). Per germline, CDR1 LNHDA and CDR2 SQIVND (reference sequence). V was clipped by 1 base and J by 1 base, with 9 bases between them. The CDR3 is 15 amino acids. The CDR3 spells CASSIGGFGTDTQYF. In DNA, the CDR3 is TGTGCCAGTAGTATAGGAGGGTTTGGCACAGATACGCAGTATTTT. Using reference TRBV19 and TRBJ2-3 for the parts outside the CDR3, the full variable domain is DGGITQSPKYLFRKEGQNVTLSCEQNLNHDAMYWYRQDPGQGLRLIYYSQIVNDFQKGDIAEGYSVSREKKESFPLTVTSAQKNPTAFYLCASSIGGFGTDTQYFGPGTRLTVL.

The gene calls are TRBV27 and TRBJ1-5; 9 nucleotides match TRBD1. Germline loops: CDR1 MNHEY, CDR2 SMNVEV (reference sequence). V shed 4 bases, J shed 4 bases, and the junction held 5 bases outside the gene matches. The CDR3 runs 15 residues. CDR3 in amino acids: CASSSGTGSNQPQHF. The DNA of the CDR3 is TGTGCCAGCAGTTCGGGGACAGGGAGTAATCAGCCCCAGCATTTT.

The chain is built from TRBV10-2 and TRBJ2-2, with D unclear. This CDR3 contains 14 residues. The V and J ends lost 1 base and 1 base respectively, with 4 bases between them. Germline CDR1 WSHSY, CDR2 SAAADI. CDR3 sequence reads: CASSELRNTGELFF. CDR3 bases: TGCGCCAGCAGTGAGTTGCGGAACACCGGGGAGCTGTTTTTT.

The chain links TRBV5-5 to TRBJ2-1, with D perhaps TRBD2 (6 bases). V lost 4 bases and J 8 bases, leaving 16 bases between the germline ends. In germline, CDR1 is SGHKS, CDR2 YYEKEE (reference sequence). CDR3 size: 14 residues. This CDR3 is CASSLGLRIDEQFF. The CDR3 DNA is TGTGCCAGCAGCCTGGGACTCCGAATCGATGAGCAGTTCTTC.